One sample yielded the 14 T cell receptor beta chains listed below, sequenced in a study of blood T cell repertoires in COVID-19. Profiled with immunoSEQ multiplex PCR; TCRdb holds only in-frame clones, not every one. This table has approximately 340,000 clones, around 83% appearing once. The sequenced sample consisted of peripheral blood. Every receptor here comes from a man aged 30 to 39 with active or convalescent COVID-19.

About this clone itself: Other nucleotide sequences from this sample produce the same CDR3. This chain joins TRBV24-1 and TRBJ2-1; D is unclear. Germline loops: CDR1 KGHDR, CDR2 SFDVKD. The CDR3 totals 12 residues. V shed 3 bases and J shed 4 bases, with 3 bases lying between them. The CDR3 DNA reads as TGTGCCACCAGTGATCCTTACAATGAGCAGTTCTTC. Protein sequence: CATSDPYNEQFF.

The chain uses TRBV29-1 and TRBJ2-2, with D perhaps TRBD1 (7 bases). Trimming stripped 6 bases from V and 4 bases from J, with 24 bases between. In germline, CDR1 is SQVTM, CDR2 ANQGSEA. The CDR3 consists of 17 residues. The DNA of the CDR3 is TGCAGCGTCGGAGGGGGCATAGGTCACCCCCGCACCGGGGAGCTGTTTTTT. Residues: CSVGGGIGHPRTGELFF.

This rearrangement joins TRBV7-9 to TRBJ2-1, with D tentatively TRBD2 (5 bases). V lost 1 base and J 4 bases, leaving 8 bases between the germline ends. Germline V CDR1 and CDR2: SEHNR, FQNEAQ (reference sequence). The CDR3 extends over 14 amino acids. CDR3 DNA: TGTGCCAGCAGCTTAGGAGCGGCATACAATGAGCAGTTCTTC. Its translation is CASSLGAAYNEQFF.

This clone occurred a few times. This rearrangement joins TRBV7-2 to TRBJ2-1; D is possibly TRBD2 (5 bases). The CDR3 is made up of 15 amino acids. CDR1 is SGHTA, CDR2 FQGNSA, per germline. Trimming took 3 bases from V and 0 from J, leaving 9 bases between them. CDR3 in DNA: TGTGCCAGCAGCTTTTCTAGCTCCTCCTACAATGAGCAGTTCTTC. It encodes CASSFSSSSYNEQFF.

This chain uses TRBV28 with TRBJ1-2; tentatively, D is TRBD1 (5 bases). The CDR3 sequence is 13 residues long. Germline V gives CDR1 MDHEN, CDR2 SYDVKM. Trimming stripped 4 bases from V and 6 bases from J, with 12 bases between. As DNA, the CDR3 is TGTGCCAGCAGTTCGGGGGGGGTTAATGGCTACACCTTC. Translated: CASSSGGVNGYTF.

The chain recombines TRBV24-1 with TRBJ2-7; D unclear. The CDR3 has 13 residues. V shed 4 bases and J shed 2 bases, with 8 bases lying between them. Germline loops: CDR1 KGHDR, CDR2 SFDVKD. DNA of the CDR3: TGTGCCACCAGTGACCCCCCGGCCTACGAGCAGTACTTC. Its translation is CATSDPPAYEQYF.

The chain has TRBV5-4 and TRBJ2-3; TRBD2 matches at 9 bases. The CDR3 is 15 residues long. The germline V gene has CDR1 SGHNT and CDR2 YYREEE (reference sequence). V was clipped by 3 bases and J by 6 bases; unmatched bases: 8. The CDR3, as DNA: TGTGCCAGCAGCTCCGGGGCGGGGGGGGCTGATACGCAGTATTTT. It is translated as CASSSGAGGADTQYF.

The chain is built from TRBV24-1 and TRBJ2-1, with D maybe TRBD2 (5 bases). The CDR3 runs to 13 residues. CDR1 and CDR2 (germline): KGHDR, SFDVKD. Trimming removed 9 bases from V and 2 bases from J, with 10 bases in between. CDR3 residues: CATRADPYNEQFF. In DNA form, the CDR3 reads TGTGCCACCCGAGCGGACCCCTACAATGAGCAGTTCTTC.

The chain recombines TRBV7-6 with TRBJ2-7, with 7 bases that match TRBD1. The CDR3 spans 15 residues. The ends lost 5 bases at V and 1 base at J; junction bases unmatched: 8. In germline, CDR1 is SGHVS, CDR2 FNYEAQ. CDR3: CASSDSGGRSYEQYF. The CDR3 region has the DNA TGTGCCAGCAGCGACTCAGGGGGACGATCCTACGAGCAGTACTTC.

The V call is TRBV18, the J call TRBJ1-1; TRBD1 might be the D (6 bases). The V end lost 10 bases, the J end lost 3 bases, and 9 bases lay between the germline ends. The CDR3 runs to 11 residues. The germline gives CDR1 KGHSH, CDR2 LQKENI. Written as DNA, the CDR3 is TGTGCCACCACAGGGCACACTGAAGCTTTCTTT. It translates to CATTGHTEAFF.

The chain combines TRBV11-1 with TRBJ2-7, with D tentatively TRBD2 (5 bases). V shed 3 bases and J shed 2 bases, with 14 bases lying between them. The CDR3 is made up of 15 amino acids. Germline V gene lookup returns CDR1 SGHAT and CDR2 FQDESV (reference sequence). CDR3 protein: CASSLRGPGAYEQYF. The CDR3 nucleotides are TGTGCCAGCAGCTTGCGTGGTCCCGGGGCCTACGAGCAGTACTTC.

CDR3 nucleotides: TGTGCCAGCTCACCACGCCTAGCAGACACCGGGGAGCTGTTTTTT. Its protein product is CASSPRLADTGELFF. The chain employs TRBV18 and TRBJ2-2; maybe TRBD2 (5 bases). The V and J ends lost 1 base and 3 bases respectively, with 9 bases between them. CDR3 length: 15 amino acids. Per germline, CDR1 KGHSH and CDR2 LQKENI.

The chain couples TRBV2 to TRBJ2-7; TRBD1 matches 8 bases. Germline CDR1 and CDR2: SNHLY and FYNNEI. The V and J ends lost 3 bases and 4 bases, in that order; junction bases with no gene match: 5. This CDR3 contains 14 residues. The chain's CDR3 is CASSERTGLYEQYF. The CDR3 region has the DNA TGTGCCAGCAGTGAGCGGACAGGGTTGTACGAGCAGTACTTC.

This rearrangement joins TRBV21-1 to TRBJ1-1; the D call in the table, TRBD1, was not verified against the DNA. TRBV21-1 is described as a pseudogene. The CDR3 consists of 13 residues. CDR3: CASSNRGLTEAFF. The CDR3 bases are TGTGCCAGCAGTAACAGGGGGCTCACTGAAGCTTTCTTT.